This T cell receptor (beta chain) stems from a study of blood T cell repertoires in COVID-19. Sequencing used immunoSEQ multiplex PCR; TCRdb keeps in-frame clones, though not all of them. The profile covers roughly 480,000 clones, with roughly 89% appearing a single time and about 1% taken by the ten largest. The sample was peripheral blood. This sequence was found in a man younger than 35 with COVID-19, enrolled during active disease.

This chain's CDR3 is CASSFYPGTNTGELFF. DNA of the CDR3: TGTGCCAGCAGCTTCTATCCGGGGACGAACACCGGGGAGCTGTTTTTT. The chain carries TRBV5-4 and TRBJ2-2, with a possible D match to TRBD2 (5 bases). Germline V CDR1 and CDR2: SGHNT, YYREEE (reference sequence). The CDR3 extends over 16 amino acids. With 2 bases removed from V and 0 bases from J, the gap between germline ends came to 11 bases.